The 27 T cell receptor beta chains presented below share a single source sample, sequenced in a study of blood T cell repertoires in COVID-19. The table came from immunoSEQ multiplex PCR; TCRdb's copy has only in-frame clones and leaves some out. The sample has tens of thousands of clones, roughly 80% seen once. Sequences were obtained from peripheral blood. These receptors all come from a man older than 75 with COVID-19, enrolled during active disease.

This clone occurred once. This sequence joins TRBV2 and TRBJ2-4, with D possibly TRBD1 on 6 matching bases. This CDR3 region has 13 residues. Germline V CDR1 and CDR2: SNHLY, FYNNEI. V lost 8 bases and J lost 0, with 8 bases in between. The CDR3 DNA reads TGTGCCAGCGGACAGTTAGCCAAAAACATTCAGTACTTC. It is translated as CASGQLAKNIQYF.

The V and J genes are TRBV12-3 or TRBV12-4 and TRBJ1-4, with D unresolved. The V gene lost 8 bases and the J gene lost 7 bases, with 14 bases spanning the gap. The CDR3 totals 13 residues. CDR3 coding DNA: TGTGCCAGCTCTAGCGAAGGACCTGAAAAACTGTTTTTT. It translates to CASSSEGPEKLFF.

This clone was counted once. This chain links TRBV7-9 with TRBJ2-1, with D unresolved. Germline V CDR1 and CDR2: SEHNR, FQNEAQ (reference sequence). The CDR3 totals 15 residues. Trimming left V 4 bases short and J 3 bases short, with 13 bases between. Here the CDR3 reads CASSSIVSYYNEQFF. The CDR3 region has the DNA TGTGCCAGCAGCTCTATAGTGTCGTACTACAATGAGCAGTTCTTC.

The chain uses TRBV5-6 and TRBJ2-5; possible D gene TRBD2, 5 bases. The CDR3 contains 18 residues. V was pared by 2 bases and J by 5 bases, with 25 bases between. Per germline, CDR1 SGHDT and CDR2 YYEEEE. The CDR3 region is CASSFSGSGVKKRETQYF. Here the CDR3 DNA reads TGTGCCAGCAGCTTTTCTGGGTCCGGGGTGAAAAAGAGGGAGACCCAGTACTTC.

This clone was seen a single time. This sequence joins TRBV9 and TRBJ2-1, with 8 bases that match TRBD1. This CDR3 contains 15 residues. The germline gives CDR1 SGDLS, CDR2 YYNGEE. After removal of 4 bases from V and 3 bases from J, the junction contained 6 bases not matched to a gene. The CDR3 sequence is CASSFRTGNYNEQFF. The DNA for the CDR3 is TGTGCCAGCAGCTTCAGGACAGGGAACTACAATGAGCAGTTCTTC. The full variable domain, rest sourced from reference TRBV9 and TRBJ2-1, is DSGVTQTPKHLITATGQRVTLRCSPRSGDLSVYWYQQSLDQGLQFLIQYYNGEERAKGNILERFSAQQFPDLHSELNLSSLELGDSALYFCASSFRTGNYNEQFFGPGTRLTVL.

The chain has TRBV30 and TRBJ1-1; 8 nucleotides line up with TRBD1. Trimming cost V 4 bases and J 3 bases; bases outside gene matches: 7. The length of the CDR3 is 14 residues. Germline CDR1 reads GTSNPN; CDR2 reads SVGIG (reference sequence). The CDR3 protein is CAWTRGRLDTEAFF. CDR3 DNA sequence: TGTGCCTGGACCAGGGGGCGCTTGGACACTGAAGCTTTCTTT.

The V and J genes are TRBV5-5 and TRBJ1-1; the match to TRBD1 covers 10 bases. The length of the CDR3 is 14 residues. Trimming removed 4 bases from V and 4 bases from J; junction bases left unmatched: 4. The germline gives CDR1 SGHKS, CDR2 YYEKEE (reference sequence). CDR3 region: CASSAGQGFTEAFF. The CDR3 DNA reads as TGTGCCAGCAGCGCGGGACAGGGGTTCACTGAAGCTTTCTTT.

CDR3 nucleotide sequence: TGTGCCAGCAGTTTGCCTACCTCTATTTACGAGCAGTACTTC. It encodes CASSLPTSIYEQYF. V usage is TRBV28 and J usage is TRBJ2-7; no firm D call. The V and J ends lost 3 bases and 4 bases respectively, with 13 bases between them. CDR3 length equals 14 residues. Germline loops: CDR1 MDHEN, CDR2 SYDVKM.

The chain combines TRBV5-1 with TRBJ1-2, with D unclear. The V end was cut by 4 bases, the J end by 3 bases, with 10 bases between. The CDR3 spans 13 residues. Looked up from germline, CDR1 is SGHRS and CDR2 is YFSETQ. CDR3 protein: CASSVGRDYGYTF. Written as DNA, the CDR3 is TGCGCCAGCAGCGTCGGGCGGGACTATGGCTACACCTTC.

V gene TRBV14 combines with J gene TRBJ2-7; 8 bases are a match to TRBD2. The V segment lost 4 bases and the J segment 2 bases; nucleotides outside the gene matches: 7. The CDR3 totals 15 residues. Germline V gene data show CDR1 as SGHDN and CDR2 as FVKESK. CDR3 bases: TGTGCCAGCAGCCCCCGGGGGGGGAGCCCCTACGAGCAGTACTTC. Translated, it gives CASSPRGGSPYEQYF.

This clone was seen more than once but under ten times. CDR3 sequence (DNA): TGTGCCAGCAAAGACAGGGGGTCCAATCAGCCCCAGCATTTT. Translating it yields CASKDRGSNQPQHF. The chain couples TRBV28 to TRBJ1-5; 9 bases match TRBD1. This CDR3 has 14 amino acids. The J segment lost 3 bases and the V segment lost 7 bases, leaving 4 bases of the junction unmatched. Germline V gene sequence: CDR1 MDHEN, CDR2 SYDVKM.

This clone has only one observation. One end of the junction does not line up with germline, which may come from a read error. CDR3 residues: CASSLGGTSGTDTQYF. For the CDR3, the DNA is TGTGCTAGCAGCTTAGGCGGGACTAGCGGCACAGATACGCAGTATTTT. This chain links TRBV7-7 with TRBJ2-3, with TRBD2 matching over 10 bases. The CDR3 has 16 residues. The V gene's germline CDR1 is SSHAT and CDR2 FNYEAQ (reference sequence).

This CDR3 reads CASSLQGSNQPQHF. CDR3 DNA sequence: TGTGCCAGCAGCCTACAGGGGAGCAATCAGCCCCAGCATTTT. The chain recombines TRBV9 with TRBJ1-5, with TRBD1 matching 7 bases. CDR1 and CDR2 (germline): SGDLS, YYNGEE. V dropped 4 bases and J dropped 1; count of bases not matched to a gene: 2. CDR3 length: 14 residues.

The chain combines TRBV30 with TRBJ1-6, with D possibly matching TRBD1 (6 bases). V was clipped by 5 bases and J by 17 bases, with 22 bases between them. Germline CDR1 and CDR2: GTSNPN and SVGIG (reference sequence). The CDR3 contains 13 residues. This CDR3 reads CAWSTGPRVTIHF. The DNA for the CDR3 is TGTGCCTGGTCAACAGGGCCCCGGGTAACTATCCACTTT.

The V and J genes are TRBV7-3 and TRBJ2-1, with 7 bases lining up with TRBD2. Germline assignment: CDR1 SGHTA and CDR2 FQGTGA. V gave up 1 base and J gave up 9 bases; unmatched junction bases: 9. This CDR3 is 15 amino acids long. The CDR3 DNA follows: TGTGCCAGCAGCTTAAACGGGGGGTCCTTGAGTGAGCAGTTCTTC. This gives the protein CASSLNGGSLSEQFF.

The genes are TRBV18 and TRBJ2-7; weak D call: TRBD1 (5 bases). The CDR3 is made up of 15 amino acids. Germline V gene lookup returns CDR1 KGHSH and CDR2 LQKENI. V gave up 3 bases and J gave up 0 bases, with 12 bases separating them. The chain's CDR3 is CASSPAGQSSYEQYF. Here the CDR3 DNA reads TGTGCCAGCTCACCCGCAGGGCAGAGCTCCTACGAGCAGTACTTC.

In this sample, this clone turned up once. The V and J genes are TRBV19 and TRBJ2-4, with TRBD2 identical over 11 bases. Losses at the gene ends were 2 bases for V and 3 bases for J; bases not matched to a gene: 6. CDR1 and CDR2 from the germline V gene are LNHDA and SQIVND (reference sequence). This CDR3 region has 17 residues. CDR3 DNA: TGTGCCAGTAGTATACTAGCGGGGGGTTCAGACAAAAACATTCAGTACTTC. Its protein is CASSILAGGSDKNIQYF.

V and J are TRBV7-9 and TRBJ2-7; 13 bases agree with TRBD2. With 3 bases clipped from V and 7 bases from J, the junction kept 9 bases outside the gene matches. The CDR3 contains 16 residues. CDR1 SEHNR and CDR2 FQNEAQ come from the germline V gene (reference sequence). CDR3 coding DNA: TGTGCCAGCAGCTTCCCAAAACTAGCGGGAGGGAATGAGCAGTACTTC. Amino acids: CASSFPKLAGGNEQYF.

The rearrangement uses TRBV2 and TRBJ2-1; 11 bases agree with TRBD2. Germline V gives CDR1 SNHLY, CDR2 FYNNEI. Unmatched junction bases numbered 9, after V lost 7 bases and J lost 10 bases. The CDR3 is 14 residues long. The CDR3 nucleotides read TGTGCCAGCATGGGCGTAGCGGGAGGGCAAGAGCAGTTCTTC. This sequence encodes CASMGVAGGQEQFF.

Remarks on this clone: Other nucleotide sequences in the sample specify the same CDR3. The V call is TRBV3-1 (or the pseudogene TRBV3-2), the J call TRBJ2-5; TRBD2 matches at 8 bases. With V trimmed by 4 bases and J by 1 base, 2 bases remained unmatched. This CDR3 region has 14 residues. Germline values: CDR1 LGHDT, CDR2 YNNKEL (reference sequence). The CDR3 DNA is TGTGCCAGCAGCCTCCGGGGGGGCCAAGAGACCCAGTACTTC. It encodes CASSLRGGQETQYF.

The rearrangement joins TRBV19 to TRBJ2-6; D ambiguous. CDR1 LNHDA and CDR2 SQIVND come from the germline V gene (reference sequence). This CDR3 contains 13 residues. Trimming took off 7 bases at V and 0 bases at J, with 4 bases between the two ends. The CDR3: CASTYSGANVLTF. The CDR3 DNA is TGTGCCAGTACCTACTCTGGGGCCAACGTCCTGACTTTC.

This clone was seen a single time. The chain has TRBV10-1 and TRBJ1-5; D might be TRBD1 (5 bases). Germline assignment: CDR1 WNHNN and CDR2 SYGVQD (reference sequence). This CDR3 has 13 residues. Trimming cost V 4 bases and J 5 bases, with 9 bases left between them. CDR3 residues: CASSGFRDQPQHF. CDR3 DNA sequence: TGCGCCAGCAGTGGATTCAGGGATCAGCCCCAGCATTTT.

The gene calls are TRBV29-1 and TRBJ2-1, with 13 bases identical to TRBD2. The germline CDR1 and CDR2 sequences are SQVTM and ANQGSEA. The V segment lost 7 bases and the J segment 2 bases; nucleotides outside the gene matches: 5. This CDR3 is built from 15 residues. The CDR3 spells CSASGTSGTYNEQFF. The DNA for the CDR3 is TGCAGCGCAAGCGGGACTAGCGGGACCTACAATGAGCAGTTCTTC.

This clone was seen only a few times. V and J are TRBV6-5 and TRBJ1-2, with 11 nucleotides matching TRBD1. CDR1 MNHEY and CDR2 SVGAGI come from the germline V gene. The V and J ends lost 5 bases and 8 bases, in that order; junction bases with no gene match: 4. The CDR3 is made up of 13 amino acids. The CDR3 loop is CASSPGTGGGYTF. The CDR3 coding sequence is TGTGCCAGCAGTCCAGGGACAGGGGGAGGCTACACCTTC.

J is TRBJ2-5 and V is TRBV11-3; D gene ambiguous. This CDR3 has 16 amino acids. Germline V lookup: CDR1 SGHNT, CDR2 YENEEA. V was trimmed by 2 bases and J by 2 bases, leaving 15 bases between them. The DNA for the CDR3 is TGTGCCAGCAGCTTACCTATCAGGCGCACACAAGAGACCCAGTACTTC. Translated, it gives CASSLPIRRTQETQYF.

This chain joins TRBV30 and TRBJ1-1; possible D gene TRBD1, 5 bases. Germline-derived CDR1 and CDR2 are GTSNPN and SVGIG (reference sequence). V gave up 1 base and J gave up 5 bases, with 14 bases separating them. The CDR3 extends over 14 amino acids. The CDR3, as DNA: TGTGCCTGGAGTGAGGGGCCTGGGAAGACTGAAGCTTTCTTT. It is translated as CAWSEGPGKTEAFF.

The chain has TRBV18 and TRBJ1-1; no clear D gene. Germline CDR1 is KGHSH and CDR2 is LQKENI. Trimming removed 5 bases at V and 1 base at J, with 11 bases between. CDR3 length: 14 residues. As DNA, the CDR3 is TGTGCCAGCTCATCCGAGGGAGGGAACACTGAAGCTTTCTTT. Amino acid sequence: CASSSEGGNTEAFF.